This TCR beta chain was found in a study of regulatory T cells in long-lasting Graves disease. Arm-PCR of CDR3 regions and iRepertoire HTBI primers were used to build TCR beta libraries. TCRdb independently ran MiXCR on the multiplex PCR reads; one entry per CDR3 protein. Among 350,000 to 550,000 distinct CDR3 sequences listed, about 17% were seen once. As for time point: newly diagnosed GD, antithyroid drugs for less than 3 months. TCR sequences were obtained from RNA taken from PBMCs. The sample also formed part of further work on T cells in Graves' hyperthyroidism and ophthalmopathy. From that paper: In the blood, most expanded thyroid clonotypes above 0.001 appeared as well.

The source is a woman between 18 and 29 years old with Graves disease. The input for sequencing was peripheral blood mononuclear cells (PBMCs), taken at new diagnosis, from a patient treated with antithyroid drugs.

This CDR3 reads CASSLKGAREKLFF. In DNA, the CDR3 is TGTGCCAGCAGTTTAAAGGGGGCGCGGGAAAAACTGTTTTTT. The J gene is TRBJ1-4, the V gene TRBV27; 7 nucleotides agree with TRBD1. Germline V CDR1 and CDR2: MNHEY, SMNVEV (reference sequence). The CDR3 contains 14 residues. Germline trimming cut 2 bases from V and 8 bases from J; bases unmatched to any gene: 5.